This note documents a single T cell receptor beta chain sequence. Its antigen is currently not known. Qualities for individual bases were not recorded, and no much larger clone is one base off. Donors were healthy HIV-negative adults with no recently reported acute infections or vaccinations. Every donor was a Caucasian adult living in Nashville, Tennessee, USA. Magnetic negative selection was used to enrich CD4+ T cells, after which naive cells were positively selected on CD45RA and the negative fraction became the memory subset. Blood was obtained by leukapheresis, after which PBMCs were separated by Ficoll-Histopaque density gradient centrifugation and cryopreserved in liquid nitrogen vapor phase. Purity and quantity of every magnetically sorted T cell population were checked by analytical flow cytometry. Genomic DNA was isolated from each sorted fraction and quantified by UV absorbance on a Nanodrop 2000c.

Using the deep immunoSEQ assay, multiplex PCR amplified TCR CDR3 regions from genomic DNA. Extracted genomic DNA from each cell subset was distributed evenly across all wells of several immunoSEQ 96-well plates, and each plate was treated as a replicate. Each replicate PCR for sorted subsets received around 0.2 ug genomic DNA, equal to roughly 29,000 T cell genomes. Purified libraries were measured with a Qubit 3.0 fluorometer, size-checked on a Bioanalyzer 2100, and measured again with the KAPA Library Quantification kit. Each immunoSEQ 96-well plate was sequenced on its own single-read 150-cycle Illumina NextSeq 550 flow cell. On the authors' methods: The immunoSEQ output contained only junctional sequences without quality scores, so filtering could not match that applied to full-length reads. Sequences were annotated with PyIR, a Python wrapper for IgBLAST v1.9, and V/J genes and CDR3 were assigned using IMGT germline references. Any read was removed if the V/J assignment was weak (E-value above 1e-6), the CDR3 was missing, or the read contained stop codons, out-of-frame junctions, or ambiguous translated residues. A V3J clonotype was defined by an identical inferred V gene, J gene, and CDR3 amino acid sequence. Percentage overlap between repertoires was computed as shared unique clonotypes divided by the size of the smaller repertoire. RTK rarefaction, the Chao1 estimator, and Recon v2.1 estimates of unobserved clonotypes were used to assess repertoire richness. For all TCRbeta clonotypes obtained by the gDNA method from a handful of donors, generation probabilities were computed with OLGA. This immuneACCESS table, as held by TCRdb, lists in-frame sequences with V and J called but not all clones. Of the missing ones, under half trace to an unresolved V gene in checked studies; the others have no known cause. D and trimming were read from the DNA, whereas the V and J calls and clone size are those reported in that table. Counted in this sample were some 1,600,000 clones; 98% of them appeared once. The biggest ten clones account for 0.4% to 0.45% of the sample.

The sample comes from a study of shared clonotypes between healthy human individuals (TCRdb year 2020). Broadly, across the study: The cohort comprised two women and a few men aged 18 to 49 years. For each donor, CD4 naive and CD4 memory were each run on three plates, CD8 naive on two plates, and CD8 memory on one plate. Blood TCR repertoires of five healthy adults were deeply sequenced to estimate repertoire size and the extent of clonotype sharing between individuals. To increase sequencing depth and limit assay-specific biases, TCR repertoire library preparation and sequencing were carried out by different laboratories using diverse techniques. Per donor, leukapheresis produced somewhere between about 0.94 and 9 billion PBMCs. Study-level results and caveats: Sharing across a handful of donors was observed for around 5% of naive CD4, over 3% of naive CD8, 2% to 2.5% of memory CD4, and around 0.4% of memory CD8 clonotypes. The genetic and exposure-history diversity represented was limited by the small number of donors. Compared with non-shared clonotypes, clonotypes shared by all four sorted-subset donors had higher generation probabilities. Larger estimated clonotype richness was generally found for naive subsets than for memory subsets. Rarefaction of sorted-subset datasets indicated incomplete sequencing despite the large sequencing depth. Pairwise subsampling led to the expectation that sequencing depth would affect the degree of clonotype sharing among donors. Only blood was sampled, and tissue TCR repertoires likely differ from those in blood.

From the germline V gene, CDR1 is SQVTM and CDR2 is ANQGSEA. V trim: 7 bases; J trim: 0 bases; unmatched bases: 6. Spanning cysteine to phenylalanine, the CDR3 consists of 14 amino acids. The entry retains the CDR3 DNA only, 42 bases that are in frame from base 1. The sample comprised naive CD4+ T cells sorted from blood. The cell subset or site label, as the study defines it: CD45RA+ positively selected. This TCR was recovered from a man between 25 and 39 years old in good health. The chain is encoded by TRBV29-1 joined to TRBJ1-1; TRBD1 matches 9 bases in the middle. The DNA sequence is TGCAGCGGCTGGACAGGGGCCCTGAACACTGAAGCTTTCTTT. This sequence encodes CSGWTGALNTEAFF.